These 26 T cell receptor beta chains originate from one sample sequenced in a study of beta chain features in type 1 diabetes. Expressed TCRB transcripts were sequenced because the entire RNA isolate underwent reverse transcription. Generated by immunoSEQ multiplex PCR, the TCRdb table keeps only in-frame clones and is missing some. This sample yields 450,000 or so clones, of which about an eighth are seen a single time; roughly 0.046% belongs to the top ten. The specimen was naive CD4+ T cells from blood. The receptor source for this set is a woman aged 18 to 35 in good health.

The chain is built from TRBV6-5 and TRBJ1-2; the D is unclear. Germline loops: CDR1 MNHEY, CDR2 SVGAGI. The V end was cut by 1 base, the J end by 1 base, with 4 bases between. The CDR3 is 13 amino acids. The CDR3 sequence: CASSYWVNYGYTF. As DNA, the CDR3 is TGTGCCAGCAGTTACTGGGTTAACTATGGCTACACCTTC.

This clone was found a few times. The CDR3 protein is CASSVGTGAGEQYF. The CDR3 bases are TGTGCCAGCAGCGTAGGAACAGGGGCGGGGGAGCAGTACTTC. This sequence joins TRBV9 and TRBJ2-7, with D perhaps matching TRBD1 (7 bases). The CDR3 totals 14 residues. Germline CDR1 reads SGDLS; CDR2 reads YYNGEE. V was clipped by 0 bases and J by 7 bases, with 14 bases between them. Combining the CDR3 with reference TRBV9 and TRBJ2-7 gives the whole variable domain DSGVTQTPKHLITATGQRVTLRCSPRSGDLSVYWYQQSLDQGLQFLIQYYNGEERAKGNILERFSAQQFPDLHSELNLSSLELGDSALYFCASSVGTGAGEQYFGPGTRLTVT.

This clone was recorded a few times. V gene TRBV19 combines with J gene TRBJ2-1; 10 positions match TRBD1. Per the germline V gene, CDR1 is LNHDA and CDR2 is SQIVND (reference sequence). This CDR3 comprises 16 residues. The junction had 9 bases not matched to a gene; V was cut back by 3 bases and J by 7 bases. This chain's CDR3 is CASSILRDRGRNEQFF. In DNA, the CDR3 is TGTGCCAGTAGTATCCTTAGAGACAGGGGGCGAAATGAGCAGTTCTTC.

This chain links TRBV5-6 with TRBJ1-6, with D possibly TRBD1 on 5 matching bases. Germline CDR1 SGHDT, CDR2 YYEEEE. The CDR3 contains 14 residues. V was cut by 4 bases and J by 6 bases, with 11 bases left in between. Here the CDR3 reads CASSPTRANSPLHF. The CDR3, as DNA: TGTGCCAGCAGCCCTACCAGGGCTAATTCACCCCTCCACTTT. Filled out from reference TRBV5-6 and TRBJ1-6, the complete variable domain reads DAGVTQSPTHLIKTRGQQVTLRCSPKSGHDTVSWYQQALGQGPQFIFQYYEEEERQRGNFPDRFSGHQFPNYSSELNVNALLLGDSALYLCASSPTRANSPLHFGNGTRLTVT.

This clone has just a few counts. CDR3 residues: CASSPSGTGPYEQYF. CDR3 nucleotide sequence: TGTGCCAGCAGCCCGAGCGGGACTGGACCCTACGAGCAGTACTTC. This chain connects TRBV7-9 to TRBJ2-7; 7 bases are shared with TRBD2. Germline trimming cut 5 bases from V and 2 bases from J; bases unmatched to any gene: 9. Germline V lookup: CDR1 SEHNR, CDR2 FQNEAQ (reference sequence). This CDR3 is 15 amino acids long.

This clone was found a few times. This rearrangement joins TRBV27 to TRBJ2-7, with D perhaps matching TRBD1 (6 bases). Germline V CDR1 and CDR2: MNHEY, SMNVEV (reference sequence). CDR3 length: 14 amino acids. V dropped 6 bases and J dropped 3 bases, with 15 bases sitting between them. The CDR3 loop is CASSLKGTSYEQYF. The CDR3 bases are TGTGCCAGCAGCCTAAAGGGGACAAGCTACGAGCAGTACTTC.

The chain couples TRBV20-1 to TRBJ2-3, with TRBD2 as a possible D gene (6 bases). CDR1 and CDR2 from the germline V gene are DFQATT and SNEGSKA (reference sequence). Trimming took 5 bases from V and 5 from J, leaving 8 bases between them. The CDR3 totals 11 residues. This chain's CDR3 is CSAGRGDTQYF. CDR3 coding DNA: TGCAGTGCTGGGCGGGGAGATACGCAGTATTTT.

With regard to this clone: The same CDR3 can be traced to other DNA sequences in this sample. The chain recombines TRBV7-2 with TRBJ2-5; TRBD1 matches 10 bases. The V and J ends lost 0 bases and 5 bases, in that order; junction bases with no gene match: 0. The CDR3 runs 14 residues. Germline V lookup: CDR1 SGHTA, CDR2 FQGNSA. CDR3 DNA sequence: TGTGCCAGCAGCTTAGCGGGACAGGGGGAGACCCAGTACTTC. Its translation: CASSLAGQGETQYF.

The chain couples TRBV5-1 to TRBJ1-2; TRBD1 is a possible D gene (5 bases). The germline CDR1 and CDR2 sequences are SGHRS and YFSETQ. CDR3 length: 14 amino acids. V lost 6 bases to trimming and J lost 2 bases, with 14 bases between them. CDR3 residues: CASNEVGENYGYTF. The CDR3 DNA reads TGCGCCAGCAACGAGGTAGGGGAGAACTATGGCTACACCTTC.

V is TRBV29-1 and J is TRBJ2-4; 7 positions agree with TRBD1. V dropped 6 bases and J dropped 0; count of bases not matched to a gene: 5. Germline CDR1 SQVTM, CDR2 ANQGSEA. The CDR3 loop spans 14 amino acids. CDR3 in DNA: TGCAGCGTCCAGGGACAGCTAGCCAAAAACATTCAGTACTTC. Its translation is CSVQGQLAKNIQYF.

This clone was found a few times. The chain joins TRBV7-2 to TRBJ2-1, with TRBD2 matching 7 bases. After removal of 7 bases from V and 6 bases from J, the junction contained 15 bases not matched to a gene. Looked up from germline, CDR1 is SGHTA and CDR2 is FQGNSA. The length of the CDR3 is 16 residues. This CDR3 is CASTDSGPPSGNEQFF. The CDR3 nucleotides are TGTGCCAGCACCGATAGCGGGCCGCCCTCCGGCAATGAGCAGTTCTTC.

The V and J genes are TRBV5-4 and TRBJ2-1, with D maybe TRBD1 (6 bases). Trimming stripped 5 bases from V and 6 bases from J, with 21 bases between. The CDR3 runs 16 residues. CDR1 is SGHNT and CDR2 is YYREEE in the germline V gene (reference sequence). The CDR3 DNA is TGTGCCAGCAGTCACGTCCGGACAGATCTTGGCAATGAGCAGTTCTTC. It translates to CASSHVRTDLGNEQFF.

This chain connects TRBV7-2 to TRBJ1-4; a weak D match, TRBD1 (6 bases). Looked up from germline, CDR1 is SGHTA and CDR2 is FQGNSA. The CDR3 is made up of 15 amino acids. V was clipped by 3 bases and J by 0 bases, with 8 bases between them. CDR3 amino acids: CASSLDSATNEKLFF. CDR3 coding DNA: TGTGCCAGCAGCTTGGACAGTGCAACTAATGAAAAACTGTTTTTT.

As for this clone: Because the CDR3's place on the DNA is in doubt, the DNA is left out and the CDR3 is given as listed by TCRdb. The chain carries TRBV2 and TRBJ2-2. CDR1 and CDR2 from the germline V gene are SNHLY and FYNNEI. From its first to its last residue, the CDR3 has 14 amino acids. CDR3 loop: CASSSGRFTGELFF.

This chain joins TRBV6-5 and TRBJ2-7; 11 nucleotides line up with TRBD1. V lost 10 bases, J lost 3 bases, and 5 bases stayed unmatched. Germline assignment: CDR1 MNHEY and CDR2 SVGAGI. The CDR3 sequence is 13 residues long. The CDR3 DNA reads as TGTGCCAACCCCGGGACAGGGGGCTACGAGCAGTACGTC. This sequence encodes CANPGTGGYEQYV.

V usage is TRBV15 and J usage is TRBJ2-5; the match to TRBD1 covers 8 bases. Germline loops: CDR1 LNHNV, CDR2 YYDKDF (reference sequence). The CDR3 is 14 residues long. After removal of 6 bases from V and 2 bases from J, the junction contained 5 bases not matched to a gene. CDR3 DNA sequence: TGTGCCACCAGGTACACAGGGGGACAAGAGACCCAGTACTTC. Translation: CATRYTGGQETQYF.

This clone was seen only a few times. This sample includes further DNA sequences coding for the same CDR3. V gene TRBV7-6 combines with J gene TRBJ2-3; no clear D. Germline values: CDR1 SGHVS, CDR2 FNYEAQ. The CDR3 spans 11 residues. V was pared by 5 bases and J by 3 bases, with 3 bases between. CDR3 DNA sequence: TGTGCCAGCAGCATAACAGATACGCAGTATTTT. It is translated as CASSITDTQYF.

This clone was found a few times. CDR3 in DNA: TGCGCCAGCAGCTTCTCTACAGGAGGGGAGACCCAGTACTTC. Residues: CASSFSTGGETQYF. J is TRBJ2-5 and V is TRBV5-1; the D gene is possibly TRBD2 (6 bases). The ends were cut back, 2 bases at V and 5 bases at J, with 13 bases in the middle. Per germline, CDR1 SGHRS and CDR2 YFSETQ. This CDR3 comprises 14 residues. Full variable domain (outside the CDR3, taken from reference TRBV5-1 and TRBJ2-5): KAGVTQTPRYLIKTRGQQVTLSCSPISGHRSVSWYQQTPGQGLQFLFEYFSETQRNKGNFPGRFSGRQFSNSRSEMNVSTLELGDSALYLCASSFSTGGETQYFGPGTRLLVL.

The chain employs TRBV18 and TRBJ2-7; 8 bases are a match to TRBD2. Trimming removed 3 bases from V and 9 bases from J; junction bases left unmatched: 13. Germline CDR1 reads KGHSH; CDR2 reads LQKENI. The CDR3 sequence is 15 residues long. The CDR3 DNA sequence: TGTGCCAGCTCACCCCAGACTAGCGCGCCGGAGGGGCAGTACTTC. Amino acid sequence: CASSPQTSAPEGQYF.

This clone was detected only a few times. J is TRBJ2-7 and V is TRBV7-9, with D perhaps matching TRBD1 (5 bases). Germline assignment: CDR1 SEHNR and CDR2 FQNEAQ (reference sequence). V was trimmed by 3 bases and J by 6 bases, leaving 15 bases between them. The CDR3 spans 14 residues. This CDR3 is CASSFWTSSGEQYF. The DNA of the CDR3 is TGTGCCAGCAGCTTTTGGACATCTTCGGGCGAGCAGTACTTC.

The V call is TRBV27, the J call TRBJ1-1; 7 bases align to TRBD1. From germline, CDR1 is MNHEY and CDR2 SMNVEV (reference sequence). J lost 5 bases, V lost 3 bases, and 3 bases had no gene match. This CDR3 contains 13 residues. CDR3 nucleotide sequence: TGTGCCAGCAGTTTGACAGGGAGAACTGAAGCTTTCTTT. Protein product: CASSLTGRTEAFF.

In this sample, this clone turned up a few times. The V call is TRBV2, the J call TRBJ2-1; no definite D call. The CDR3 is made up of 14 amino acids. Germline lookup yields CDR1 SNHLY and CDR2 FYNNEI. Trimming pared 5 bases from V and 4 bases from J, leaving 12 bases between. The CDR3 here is CASSPGLFYNEQFF. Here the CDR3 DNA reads TGTGCCAGCAGTCCGGGCCTCTTTTACAATGAGCAGTTCTTC. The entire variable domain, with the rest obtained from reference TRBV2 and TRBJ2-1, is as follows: EPEVTQTPSHQVTQMGQEVILRCVPISNHLYFYWYRQILGQKVEFLVSFYNNEISEKSEIFDDQFSVERPDGSNFTLKIRSTKLEDSAMYFCASSPGLFYNEQFFGPGTRLTVL.

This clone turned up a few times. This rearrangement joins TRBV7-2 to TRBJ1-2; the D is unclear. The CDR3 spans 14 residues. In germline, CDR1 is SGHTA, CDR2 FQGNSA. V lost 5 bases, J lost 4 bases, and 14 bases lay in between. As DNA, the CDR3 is TGTGCCAGCAGCCACCGGGCCCCGGTCTATGGCTACACCTTC. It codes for CASSHRAPVYGYTF.

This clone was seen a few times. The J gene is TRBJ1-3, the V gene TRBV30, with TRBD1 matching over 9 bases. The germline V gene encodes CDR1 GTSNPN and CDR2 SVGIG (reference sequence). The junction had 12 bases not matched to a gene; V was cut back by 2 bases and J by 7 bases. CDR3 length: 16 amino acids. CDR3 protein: CAWSKLGRDRANTIYF. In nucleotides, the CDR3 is TGTGCCTGGAGTAAATTAGGCCGGGACAGGGCCAACACCATATATTTT.

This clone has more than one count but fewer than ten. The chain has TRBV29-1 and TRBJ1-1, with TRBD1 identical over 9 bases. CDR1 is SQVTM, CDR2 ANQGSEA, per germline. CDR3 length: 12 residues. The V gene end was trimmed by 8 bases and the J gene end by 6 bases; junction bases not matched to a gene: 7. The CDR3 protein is CSCGQGRAEAFF. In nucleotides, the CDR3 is TGCAGCTGCGGACAGGGGAGGGCTGAAGCTTTCTTT. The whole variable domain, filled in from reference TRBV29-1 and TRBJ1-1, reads SAVISQKPSRDICQRGTSLTIQCQVDSQVTMMFWYRQQPGQSLTLIATANQGSEATYESGFVIDKFPISRPNLTFSTLTVSNMSPEDSSIYLCSCGQGRAEAFFGQGTRLTVV.

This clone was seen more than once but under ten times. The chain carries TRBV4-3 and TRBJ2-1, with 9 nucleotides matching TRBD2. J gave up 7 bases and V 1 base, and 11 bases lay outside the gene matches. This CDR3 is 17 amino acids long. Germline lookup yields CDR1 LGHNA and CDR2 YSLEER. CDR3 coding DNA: TGCGCCAGCAGCCAAGGCTTTGTGGCGGGAGGGGGGAATGAGCAGTTCTTC. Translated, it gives CASSQGFVAGGGNEQFF.